In its sample, the clone carrying this T cell receptor beta chain was seen many times. CDR1 is SEHNR, CDR2 FQNEAQ, per germline (reference sequence). The CDR3 spans 12 residues. Trimming pared 7 bases from V and 5 bases from J, leaving 11 bases between. These data are taken from a study of T cells after yellow fever vaccination. TCRdb re-derived calls from the 5' RACE reads in MiXCR, one entry per CDR3 protein. The profile shows hundreds of thousands of distinct CDR3 sequences, around 13% of them singletons. The chain recombines TRBV7-9 with TRBJ1-2; D gene unclear. This receptor was taken from a young man who received the YFV17D yellow fever vaccine. The material sequenced was CD4+ T cells sorted from PBMCs, taken 15 days after the yellow fever booster vaccination. The CDR3 sequence is CASTPNGYGYTF. The CDR3 coding sequence is TGTGCCAGCACTCCGAATGGGTATGGCTACACCTTC.